This T cell receptor beta chain was obtained from a study of T-cell reconstitution after alpha-beta-depleted transplantation in children. Broader study findings: A year post-transplant, T-cell counts and diversity derived mostly from newly produced T cells. Expanded graft clones, several hundred of them, were reportedly the source of alpha-beta T cells about two months after transplant. Where some patients showed high TCRbeta diversity at day 60, it came from recipient T cells and thymic progenitors that had survived.

The TCRbeta library incorporated unique molecular identifiers. A single record per CDR3 protein comes from TCRdb applying MiXCR to the PCR reads. The sample consists of about 460,000 distinct CDR3 sequences, about 10% of them appearing once. In its sample, this clonotype was seen many times. Its target is unknown. The CDR3 loop spans 15 amino acids. V lost 1 base and J lost 4, with 13 bases in between. Germline CDR1 and CDR2: SGHTA and FQGNSA. The specimen comprised PBMCs, sampled before TCRalphabeta/CD19-depleted stem cell transplant. The receptor was isolated from a child aged 2-15 years with inherited bone marrow failure, due to receive a stem cell transplant. V usage is TRBV7-2 and J usage is TRBJ1-1, with D hard to call. The CDR3 sequence: CASSLVSGGGTEAFF. As DNA, the CDR3 is TGTGCCAGCAGCTTAGTGTCGGGTGGCGGCACTGAAGCTTTCTTT.